This entry lists 16 T cell receptor beta chains sequenced from one sample in a study of human T cells and chemical hapten exposure. It was the library that attached unique molecular identifiers to individual cDNA molecules. TCRdb re-called the reads with MiXCR, one entry per CDR3 protein. The repertoire holds more than 100,000 distinct CDR3 sequences, with roughly 8.5% as singletons. It was from unfractionated whole blood that total RNA was extracted. Sequencing was performed on whole blood. The receptors were gathered from a human donor in good health. Some clones in this sample may be carry-over from other donors' samples.

This clonotype was counted ten times or more. The chain employs TRBV12-3 or TRBV12-4 and TRBJ2-1, with TRBD1 matching 7 bases. The trim removed 3 bases at V and 9 bases at J, leaving 8 bases unmatched. The CDR3 consists of 14 residues. As DNA, the CDR3 is TGTGCCAGCAGTTTGGGACAGCCCCGGCGTGAGCAGTTCTTC. It is translated as CASSLGQPRREQFF.

The table lists this clonotype with a few counts. The chain carries TRBV6-2 or TRBV6-3 and TRBJ2-3; D gene ambiguous. Deletions cut 0 bases from V and 3 bases from J, with 4 bases between. The germline CDR1 and CDR2 sequences are MNHEY and SVGEGT. The CDR3 is 13 amino acids. The CDR3 sequence is CASSYSETDTQYF. The DNA for the CDR3 is TGTGCCAGCAGTTACTCCGAGACAGATACGCAGTATTTT.

Ten or more counts support this clonotype. This chain connects TRBV4-3 to TRBJ2-4, with D perhaps TRBD2 (6 bases). The CDR3 runs 14 residues. Germline CDR1 is LGHNA and CDR2 is YSLEER. Trimming removed 4 bases from V and 7 bases from J, with 14 bases in between. CDR3 in amino acids: CASSPGGGLNIQYF. DNA of the CDR3: TGCGCCAGCAGCCCAGGTGGAGGGTTGAACATTCAGTACTTC.

This clonotype occurred many times. CDR3 amino acids: CAIHGFRGYTF. The CDR3 nucleotides read TGTGCCATACATGGTTTCCGGGGCTACACCTTC. The V gene is TRBV5-4, the J gene TRBJ1-2; D gene unclear. Deletions cut 9 bases from V and 8 bases from J, with 14 bases between. Germline V gives CDR1 SGHNT, CDR2 YYREEE (reference sequence). CDR3 length: 11 residues.

This clonotype was seen a few times. The V call is TRBV10-2, the J call TRBJ1-1, with TRBD1 matching 9 bases. The J segment lost 11 bases and the V segment lost 2 bases, leaving 9 bases of the junction unmatched. Germline lookup yields CDR1 WSHSY and CDR2 SAAADI. The CDR3 is 14 residues long. CDR3 protein: CASSEINRGLDAFF. The CDR3 nucleotides are TGCGCCAGCAGTGAGATAAACAGGGGGCTAGATGCTTTCTTT.

This clonotype was recorded a few times. This chain uses TRBV3-1 with TRBJ2-1; the match to TRBD1 covers 8 bases. CDR3 length: 15 residues. Trimming took 1 base from V and 3 from J; bases not matched to a gene: 2. CDR1 and CDR2 (germline): LGHDT, YNNKEL (reference sequence). Here the CDR3 DNA reads TGTGCCAGCAGCCAAGGGACAGGGTTCTACAATGAGCAGTTCTTC. Residues: CASSQGTGFYNEQFF.

This clonotype was counted many times. CDR3: CASQLPRPNEKLFF. The CDR3 region has the DNA TGCGCCAGCCAACTGCCGAGGCCTAATGAAAAACTGTTTTTT. The rearrangement links TRBV5-1 to TRBJ1-4; D remains unclear. Trimming cost V 7 bases and J 3 bases, with 13 bases left between them. The CDR3 extends over 14 amino acids. Germline lookup yields CDR1 SGHRS and CDR2 YFSETQ.

The V call is TRBV5-1, the J call TRBJ2-5, with 8 bases aligning to TRBD1. This CDR3 is 15 amino acids long. The junction had 7 bases not matched to a gene; V was cut back by 1 base and J by 5 bases. Germline loops: CDR1 SGHRS, CDR2 YFSETQ. CDR3 protein: CASSLSGQGGETQYF. In DNA, the CDR3 is TGCGCCAGCAGCTTGAGTGGACAGGGAGGCGAGACCCAGTACTTC.

CDR3 sequence: CASSPARDYGYTF. The CDR3 DNA follows: TGTGCCAGCAGTCCGGCGCGTGACTATGGCTACACCTTC. V usage is TRBV6-2 or TRBV6-3 and J usage is TRBJ1-2, with D uncertain. There are 13 residues in the CDR3. V lost 5 bases, J lost 3 bases, and 10 bases lay in between. CDR1 is MNHEY and CDR2 is SVGEGT in the germline V gene.

The gene calls are TRBV6-2 or TRBV6-3 and TRBJ2-3; 11 bases map to TRBD1. Germline CDR1 and CDR2: MNHEY and SVGEGT. V trimming: 4 bases; J trimming: 5 bases; junction bases outside the gene matches: 17. The length of the CDR3 is 19 residues. CDR3 coding DNA: TGTGCCAGCAGTTGGGCCTGGACAGGGGGCTCACCTGGTAGAGATACGCAGTATTTT. It translates to CASSWAWTGGSPGRDTQYF.

This clonotype was picked up a small number of times. The J gene is TRBJ1-4, the V gene TRBV5-1; tentatively, D is TRBD1 (5 bases). V lost 4 bases and J 6 bases, leaving 19 bases between the germline ends. The CDR3 is 16 residues long. Looked up from germline, CDR1 is SGHRS and CDR2 is YFSETQ. The CDR3 DNA follows: TGCGCCAGCAGCGCCTTTCAGGGACGGGTCGATGAAAAACTGTTTTTT. Translating gives CASSAFQGRVDEKLFF.

This clonotype was detected many times. CDR3 bases: TGTGCCAGCAGCCTACAGGGACTCCCCAATCAGCCCCAGCATTTT. This sequence encodes CASSLQGLPNQPQHF. This rearrangement joins TRBV27 to TRBJ1-5, with D maybe TRBD1 (6 bases). Germline-derived CDR1 and CDR2 are MNHEY and SMNVEV (reference sequence). CDR3 length equals 15 residues. V was pared by 6 bases and J by 3 bases, with 15 bases between.

There are a few counts of this clonotype. The chain has TRBV25-1 and TRBJ1-1; D not resolved. V was trimmed by 0 bases and J by 5 bases, leaving 10 bases between them. The CDR3 is 14 amino acids. CDR1 is MGHDK, CDR2 SYGVNS, per germline. The CDR3 loop is CASSEYLEETEAFF. The CDR3 nucleotides are TGTGCCAGCAGTGAATATTTGGAAGAAACTGAAGCTTTCTTT.

V and J are TRBV3-1 and TRBJ1-1, with a tentative D call TRBD1 (5 bases). V lost 0 bases, J lost 11 bases, and 10 bases lay in between. The CDR3 length is 12 residues. Germline CDR1 LGHDT, CDR2 YNNKEL (reference sequence). CDR3 sequence reads: CASSQEGRAAFF. The CDR3 nucleotides are TGTGCCAGCAGCCAAGAGGGCAGGGCGGCTTTCTTT.

The chain carries TRBV5-5 and TRBJ2-7; D may be TRBD1 (5 bases). The CDR3 spans 15 residues. V lost 4 bases and J 3 bases, leaving 17 bases between the germline ends. Germline V gene lookup returns CDR1 SGHKS and CDR2 YYEKEE (reference sequence). The CDR3 bases are TGTGCCAGCAGCCCCGAAGGGGCAGCTTTCTACGAGCAGTACTTC. Translating gives CASSPEGAAFYEQYF.

This chain connects TRBV5-1 to TRBJ1-2; the D gene is possibly TRBD1 (5 bases). CDR3 length: 13 amino acids. V was clipped by 2 bases and J by 6 bases, with 11 bases between them. CDR1 SGHRS and CDR2 YFSETQ come from the germline V gene. In DNA, the CDR3 is TGCGCCAGCAGCTTTTCCAGGGCTCATGGCTACACCTTC. This encodes CASSFSRAHGYTF.